Listed below are T cell receptor beta chains from one sample, sequenced in a study of glioma-infiltrating T cells. MiXCR, run by TCRdb on the multiplex PCR reads, gives a single entry per CDR3 protein. The data show approximately 190,000 distinct CDR3 sequences, approximately 30% seen once. The specimen was glioma tissue, nonneoplastic brain tissue, or PBMCs (not recorded which). These receptors all stem from a human donor with low-grade glioma or glioblastoma, undergoing nonglioma brain surgery, or in good health (not recorded which). The CDR3 runs from the conserved cysteine through the conserved F or W. The D gene is left open where the match is weak. Expanded clones are given a class, and other clones once, few, many or no size at all.

v_gene	j_gene	d_gene	abundance	CDR3aa	CDR3nt
TRBV4-3	TRBJ1-2	TRBD1	NA	CASSQEGRGRPLSGYTF	TGCGCCAGCAGCCAAGAGGGCAGGGGGCGGCCCCTCAGTGGCTACACCTTC
TRBV6-2/TRBV6-3	TRBJ2-1	NA	many	CASRDINEQFF	TGTGCCAGCCGGGACATCAATGAGCAGTTCTTC
TRBV2	TRBJ2-7	NA	NA	CARRPLCHEQYF	TGTGCCAGAAGGCCGCTCTGCCACGAGCAGTACTTC
TRBV20-1	TRBJ2-6	NA	many	CSARPAAGGTSGANVLTF	TGCAGTGCCCGACCTGCGGCAGGGGGGACCTCTGGGGCCAACGTCCTGACTTTC
TRBV6-1	TRBJ1-6	TRBD1	many	CASRGQGNPPLHF	TGTGCCAGCAGGGGACAGGGAAATCCACCCCTCCACTTT
TRBV24-1	TRBJ2-7	NA	NA	CATSDYQGNEQYF	TGTGCCACCAGTGATTACCAGGGAAACGAGCAGTACTTC
TRBV27	TRBJ1-5	NA	NA	CDSSQSGPYNQPQHF	TGTGACAGCAGCCAATCCGGGCCTTACAATCAGCCCCAGCATTTT
TRBV6-1	TRBJ2-1	TRBD2	many	CASTRLAGLYNEQFF	TGTGCCAGCACTAGACTAGCGGGGCTTTACAATGAGCAGTTCTTC
TRBV12-3/TRBV12-4	TRBJ2-2	NA	NA	CASSIWRADTGELFF	TGTGCCAGCAGTATCTGGAGGGCCGACACTGGGGAGCTGTTTTTT
TRBV20-1	TRBJ2-1	TRBD2	many	CSAEEEPGLAGWGAYNEQFF	TGCAGTGCCGAGGAGGAACCGGGACTAGCGGGATGGGGGGCCTACAATGAGCAGTTCTTC
TRBV3-1	TRBJ2-7	NA	NA	CASSQRGASDFYEQYF	TGTGCCAGCAGCCAAAGGGGGGCTAGCGATTTCTACGAGCAGTACTTC
TRBV19	TRBJ2-5	NA	few	CASNVTGPPAQYF	TGTGCCAGTAATGTTACCGGGCCTCCGGCCCAGTACTTC
TRBV7-2	TRBJ2-3	NA	few	CASSLNAATDTQYF	TGTGCCAGCAGCCTAAACGCGGCCACAGATACGCAGTATTTT
TRBV5-5	TRBJ2-5	TRBD1	few	CASSLGQGWETQYF	TGTGCCAGCAGCCTGGGACAGGGTTGGGAGACCCAGTACTTC
TRBV28	TRBJ2-1	NA	few	CASSGSYEQFF	TGTGCCAGCAGTGGGTCCTATGAGCAGTTCTTC
TRBV4-3	TRBJ2-7	NA	many	CASSQDGGGLYEQYF	TGCGCCAGCAGCCAAGATGGGGGGGGGCTCTACGAGCAGTACTTC
TRBV19	TRBJ2-7	NA	many	CASSRGEATEQYF	TGTGCCAGTAGTAGGGGTGAGGCCACCGAGCAGTACTTC
TRBV27	TRBJ2-1	TRBD2	NA	CASSPEGGRELGYYNEQFF	TGTGCCAGCTCACCGGAGGGCGGGAGAGAACTGGGCTACTACAATGAGCAGTTCTTC
TRBV20-1	TRBJ2-1	TRBD2	NA	CSAYFGLAGYNEQFF	TGCAGTGCTTATTTTGGACTAGCGGGGTACAATGAGCAGTTCTTC
TRBV4-3	TRBJ2-7	TRBD1	many	CASSQAIQGQGAYEQYF	TGCGCCAGCAGCCAAGCTATTCAAGGACAGGGGGCCTACGAGCAGTACTTC
TRBV7-9	TRBJ2-5	NA	few	CASSPLMGTQYF	TGTGCCAGCAGCCCACTTATGGGAACCCAGTACTTC
TRBV6-2/TRBV6-3	TRBJ2-1	TRBD2	many	CASSPYQRESHEQFF	TGTGCCAGCAGCCCATACCAGCGGGAGTCCCATGAGCAGTTCTTC
TRBV7-2	TRBJ2-5	NA	many	CASSLNPRETQYF	TGTGCCAGCAGCTTAAATCCCCGCGAGACCCAGTACTTC
TRBV7-2	TRBJ2-5	NA	many	CASSPRGYPGETQYF	TGTGCCAGCAGCCCACGGGGATACCCCGGAGAGACCCAGTACTTC
TRBV7-8	TRBJ2-1	NA	few	CASSLDLSGRYRNEQFF	TGTGCCAGCAGCTTAGATTTGTCGGGAAGATACCGAAATGAGCAGTTCTTC
TRBV29-1	TRBJ1-2	NA	few	CSVEDLWARGYTF	TGCAGCGTTGAAGATTTGTGGGCGCGCGGCTACACCTTC
TRBV6-2/TRBV6-3	TRBJ2-3	NA	many	CASSSGWRTARFPDTQYF	TGTGCCAGCAGTTCAGGGTGGAGAACGGCCCGGTTCCCAGATACGCAGTATTTT
TRBV27	TRBJ2-4	TRBD2	many	CASSSQPIRGGAKNIQYF	TGTGCCAGCAGTTCGCAACCCATACGGGGGGGGGCCAAAAACATTCAGTACTTC
TRBV5-8	TRBJ1-1	NA	many	CASSLRLNTEAFF	TGTGCCAGCAGCTTGCGGCTGAACACTGAAGCTTTCTTT
TRBV5-1	TRBJ2-3	NA	few	CASSSGAYRNTDTQYF	TGCGCCAGCAGCTCGGGGGCTTATAGGAACACAGATACGCAGTATTTT
TRBV2	TRBJ1-4	NA	many	CASSLDSKNEKLFF	TGTGCCAGCAGTTTGGACAGTAAAAATGAAAAACTGTTTTTT
TRBV9	TRBJ1-2	NA	NA	CASSPSRVGAGGYTF	TGTGCCAGCAGCCCCTCACGTGTAGGCGCTGGCGGCTACACCTTC
TRBV28	TRBJ2-7	NA	many	CASRVSGSSAYEQYF	TGTGCCAGCAGAGTGTCAGGGAGCTCCGCCTACGAGCAGTACTTC
TRBV7-2	TRBJ2-3	TRBD2	NA	CASSSTGPTSAGTDTQYF	TGTGCCAGCAGCTCGACAGGACCGACTAGCGCTGGCACAGATACGCAGTATTTT
TRBV19	TRBJ2-3	NA	NA	CASSIKSFYRADTQYF	TGTGCCAGTAGTATAAAATCATTTTATCGGGCAGATACGCAGTATTTT
TRBV29-1	TRBJ2-2	TRBD2	NA	CSVEDIAGQAGELFF	TGCAGCGTTGAAGATATAGCGGGACAAGCCGGGGAGCTGTTTTTT
TRBV6-1	TRBJ2-3	TRBD2	many	CASRRLAATDTQYF	TGTGCCAGCAGGCGACTAGCGGCCACAGATACGCAGTATTTT
TRBV6-6	TRBJ1-2	TRBD1	NA	CASSYYGQGNYGDTF	TGTGCCAGCAGTTACTACGGACAGGGCAACTACGGCGACACCTTC
TRBV5-4	TRBJ1-6	TRBD1	NA	CASRTGTGDNSPLHF	TGTGCCAGCAGAACCGGGACAGGGGATAATTCACCCCTCCACTTT
TRBV7-2	TRBJ1-4	TRBD1	many	CASSPLTGLNLEKLFF	TGTGCCAGCAGCCCTCTGACAGGGCTCAACTTAGAAAAACTGTTTTTT
TRBV6-2/TRBV6-3	TRBJ1-1	TRBD1	NA	CASSSDRVEAFF	TGTGCCAGCAGTTCAGACAGGGTGGAAGCTTTCTTT
TRBV19	TRBJ2-7	NA	NA	CASSMQGYSSSQYF	TGTGCCAGTAGTATGCAAGGCTATTCCTCGTCGCAGTACTTC
TRBV6-2/TRBV6-3	TRBJ1-4	NA	NA	CAGSRLAGREKLFF	TGTGCCGGCAGTCGACTGGCGGGCCGGGAAAAACTGTTTTTT
TRBV9	TRBJ1-2	NA	NA	CASTVGSQGRSGYTF	TGTGCCAGCACCGTAGGGTCCCAGGGGCGGAGTGGCTACACCTTC
TRBV20-1	TRBJ2-3	NA	many	CSARDRLVGTDTQYF	TGCAGTGCTAGAGATCGACTAGTTGGCACAGATACGCAGTATTTT
TRBV7-9	TRBJ2-3	NA	many	CASSRRVVTDTQYF	TGTGCCAGCAGCCGACGGGTAGTCACAGATACGCAGTATTTT
TRBV14	TRBJ2-1	NA	NA	CASSQARGNEQFF	TGTGCCAGCAGCCAAGCGCGTGGAAATGAGCAGTTCTTC
TRBV29-1	TRBJ2-7	TRBD1	many	CSAGQRGEQYF	TGCAGCGCGGGACAGAGGGGCGAGCAGTACTTC
TRBV6-1	TRBJ2-1	NA	many	CASSRGPTYNEQFF	TGTGCCAGCAGTAGGGGACCGACCTACAATGAGCAGTTCTTC
TRBV20-1	TRBJ2-3	TRBD2	NA	CSARVTSGRSTDTQYF	TGCAGTGCTAGGGTGACTAGCGGGAGATCGACAGATACGCAGTATTTT
TRBV20-1	TRBJ2-7	NA	many	CSASGSVTNYEQYF	TGCAGTGCTAGCGGGAGTGTAACTAACTACGAGCAGTACTTC